These 14 T cell receptor beta chains came from one sample sequenced in a study of T cell repertoires in cytomegalovirus infection. TCRdb redid the calling of the reads with MiXCR, one entry per CDR3 protein. The data contain hundreds of thousands of distinct CDR3 sequences, roughly 33% of them seen just once; the ten biggest clones take up about 18%. No antigens are known for them. This material consisted of cultured PBMCs, taken from culture after CMV antigen stimulation. Receptors were obtained from a human donor in good health (CMV status not recorded). Some clones in this sample may be carry-over from other donors' samples.

Only a few counts were recorded for this clonotype. The chain joins TRBV19 to TRBJ2-3; D is possibly TRBD1 or TRBD2 (5 bases each). V gave up 6 bases and J gave up 3 bases, with 13 bases separating them. Germline V gene data show CDR1 as LNHDA and CDR2 as SQIVND (reference sequence). The CDR3 length is 14 residues. The CDR3: CASSRGLQTDTQYF. Written as DNA, the CDR3 is TGTGCCAGTAGCCGGGGCCTACAAACAGATACGCAGTATTTT.

The chain carries TRBV3-1 and TRBJ2-7; 7 positions match TRBD1. The CDR3 is 14 amino acids. Germline V CDR1 and CDR2: LGHDT, YNNKEL (reference sequence). The V and J ends lost 4 bases and 3 bases, in that order; junction bases with no gene match: 6. The CDR3 sequence is CASSLGRGHYEQYF. For the CDR3, the DNA is TGTGCCAGCAGCCTTGGAAGGGGGCACTACGAGCAGTACTTC.

The V call is TRBV12-3 or TRBV12-4, the J call TRBJ1-4; D may be TRBD1 (5 bases). V was cut by 5 bases and J by 16 bases, with 14 bases left in between. The CDR3 length is 11 residues. The CDR3 DNA reads TGTGCCAGCAGTCGGGGACGGCTTTCGTTTTTT. Translating gives CASSRGRLSFF.

This sequence joins TRBV5-6 and TRBJ1-5; no clear D. Germline V gene data show CDR1 as SGHDT and CDR2 as YYEEEE. CDR3 length: 14 residues. Trimming left V 3 bases short and J 3 bases short, with 10 bases between. CDR3 amino acids: CASSSRGYNQPQHF. The CDR3 nucleotides are TGTGCCAGCAGCTCAAGAGGGTACAATCAGCCCCAGCATTTT.

In this sample, this clonotype turned up a few times. This chain uses TRBV7-4 with TRBJ2-7; 7 positions match TRBD1. Per germline, CDR1 SGHVT and CDR2 SQSDAQ. This CDR3 region has 14 residues. The trim removed 4 bases at V and 3 bases at J, leaving 6 bases unmatched. This CDR3 is CASSSGTESYEQYF. The CDR3 DNA follows: TGTGCCAGCAGCTCCGGGACAGAGAGCTACGAGCAGTACTTC.

This clonotype was recorded a few times. This chain links TRBV6-6 with TRBJ2-5; a weak D match, TRBD2 (5 bases). Germline assignment: CDR1 MNHNY and CDR2 SVGAGI (reference sequence). V lost 2 bases and J 1 base, leaving 8 bases between the germline ends. This CDR3 is 14 amino acids long. Here the CDR3 DNA reads TGTGCCAGCAGTTACGCGGGTTCCCAAGAGACCCAGTACTTC. Amino acid sequence: CASSYAGSQETQYF.

V usage is TRBV2 and J usage is TRBJ1-1; TRBD1 is a possible D gene (6 bases). The CDR3 is made up of 12 amino acids. Germline CDR1 is SNHLY and CDR2 is FYNNEI. V lost 4 bases and J lost 9, with 12 bases in between. CDR3: CASSGTGTQAFF. CDR3 bases: TGTGCCAGCAGTGGTACAGGGACTCAAGCTTTCTTT.

This clonotype was detected only a few times. The genes are TRBV6-1 and TRBJ1-4; D is undetermined. This CDR3 region has 13 residues. V shed 9 bases and J shed 0 bases, with 8 bases lying between them. CDR1 is MNHNS and CDR2 is SASEGT in the germline V gene. CDR3 sequence (DNA): TGTGCCAGTCGGCCTACAACTAATGAAAAACTGTTTTTT. This codes for CASRPTTNEKLFF.

The chain has TRBV2 and TRBJ1-2; D uncertain. Germline CDR1 and CDR2: SNHLY and FYNNEI. The CDR3 consists of 13 residues. V lost 0 bases and J 5 bases, leaving 7 bases between the germline ends. The DNA of the CDR3 is TGTGCCAGCAGTGAAGCGCATAAATATGGCTACACCTTC. This sequence encodes CASSEAHKYGYTF.

This chain connects TRBV7-2 to TRBJ1-5; D call uncertain. The germline V gene has CDR1 SGHTA and CDR2 FQGNSA. The CDR3 is 16 residues long. Trimming left V 1 base short and J 0 bases short, with 10 bases between. In DNA form, the CDR3 reads TGTGCCAGCAGCTTAGGTTCGCCAGATAGCAATCAGCCCCAGCATTTT. It is translated as CASSLGSPDSNQPQHF.

This clonotype was recorded a few times. This rearrangement joins TRBV10-3 to TRBJ1-1; a weak D match, TRBD1 (6 bases). The germline V gene encodes CDR1 ENHRY and CDR2 SYGVKD. The CDR3 is 14 residues long. Trimming took off 7 bases at V and 3 bases at J, with 15 bases between the two ends. CDR3 amino acids: CAITPQGRDTEAFF. DNA for the CDR3: TGTGCCATCACCCCACAGGGACGGGACACTGAAGCTTTCTTT.

V and J are TRBV6-1 and TRBJ2-5; D might be TRBD2 (6 bases). Per germline, CDR1 MNHNS and CDR2 SASEGT. The length of the CDR3 is 13 residues. Trimming left V 6 bases short and J 1 base short, with 9 bases between. CDR3 amino acids: CASRPSAQETQYF. DNA of the CDR3: TGTGCCAGCAGGCCTAGCGCCCAAGAGACCCAGTACTTC.

The CDR3 sequence is CASSSRRRWETQYF. The CDR3 coding sequence is TGTGCCAGTAGTTCACGGAGGCGTTGGGAGACCCAGTACTTC. The rearrangement links TRBV19 to TRBJ2-5; D may be TRBD2 (5 bases). The germline V gene has CDR1 LNHDA and CDR2 SQIVND (reference sequence). This CDR3 is 14 amino acids long. Trimming removed 5 bases from V and 5 bases from J, with 15 bases in between.

This clonotype was detected a few times. The rearrangement joins TRBV7-2 to TRBJ2-5; D is uncertain. The CDR3 covers 16 residues. Germline V gene sequence: CDR1 SGHTA, CDR2 FQGNSA. The ends were cut back, 5 bases at V and 3 bases at J, with 19 bases in the middle. The DNA for the CDR3 is TGTGCCAGCAGCACCGCGGTGGGCAGGAGAAAAGAGACCCAGTACTTC. Protein product: CASSTAVGRRKETQYF. Full variable domain (missing parts from reference TRBV7-2 and TRBJ2-5): GAGVSQSPSNKVTEKGKDVELRCDPISGHTALYWYRQSLGQGLEFLIYFQGNSAPDKSGLPSDRFSAERTGGSVSTLTIQRTQQEDSAVYLCASSTAVGRRKETQYFGPGTRLLVL.